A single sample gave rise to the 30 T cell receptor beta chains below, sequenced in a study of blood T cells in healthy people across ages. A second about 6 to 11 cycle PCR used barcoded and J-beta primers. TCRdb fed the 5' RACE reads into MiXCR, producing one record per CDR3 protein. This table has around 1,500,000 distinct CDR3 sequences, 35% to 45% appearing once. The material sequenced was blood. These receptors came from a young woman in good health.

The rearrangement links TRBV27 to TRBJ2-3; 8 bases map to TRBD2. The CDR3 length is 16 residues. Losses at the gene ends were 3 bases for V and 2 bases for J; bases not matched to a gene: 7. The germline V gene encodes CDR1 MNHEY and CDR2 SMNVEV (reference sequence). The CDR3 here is CASSLLSAGVTDTQYF. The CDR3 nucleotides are TGTGCCAGCAGTTTGCTTTCAGCGGGGGTCACAGATACGCAGTATTTT.

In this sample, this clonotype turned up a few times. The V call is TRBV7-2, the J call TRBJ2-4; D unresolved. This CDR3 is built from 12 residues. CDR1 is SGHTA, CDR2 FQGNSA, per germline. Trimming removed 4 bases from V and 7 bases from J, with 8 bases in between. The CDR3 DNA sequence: TGTGCCAGCAGCTCCATAATCAACATTCAGTACTTC. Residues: CASSSIINIQYF.

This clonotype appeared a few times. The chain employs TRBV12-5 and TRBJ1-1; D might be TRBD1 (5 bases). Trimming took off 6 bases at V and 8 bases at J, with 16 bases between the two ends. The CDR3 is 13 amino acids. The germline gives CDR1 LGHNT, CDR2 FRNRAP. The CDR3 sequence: CASGQGVGGEAFF. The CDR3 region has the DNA TGTGCTAGTGGCCAGGGTGTTGGCGGAGAAGCTTTCTTT. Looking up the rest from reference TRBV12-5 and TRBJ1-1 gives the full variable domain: DARVTQTPRHKVTEMGQEVTMRCQPILGHNTVFWYRQTMMQGLELLAYFRNRAPLDDSGMPKDRFSAEMPDATLATLKIQPSEPRDSAVYFCASGQGVGGEAFFGQGTRLTVV.

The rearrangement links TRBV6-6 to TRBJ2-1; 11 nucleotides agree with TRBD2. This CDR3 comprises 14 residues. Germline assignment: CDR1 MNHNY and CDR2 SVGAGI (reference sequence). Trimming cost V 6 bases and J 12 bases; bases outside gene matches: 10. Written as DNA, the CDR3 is TGTGCCAGCAGCCTGACTAGCGGGGACTCTAGGCAGTTCTTC. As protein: CASSLTSGDSRQFF.

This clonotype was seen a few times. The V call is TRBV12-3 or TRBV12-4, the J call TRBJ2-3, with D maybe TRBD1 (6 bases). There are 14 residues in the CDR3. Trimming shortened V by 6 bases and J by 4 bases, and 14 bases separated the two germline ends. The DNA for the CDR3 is TGTGCCAGCAGGTCAGGGGTCCCGCCAGATACGCAGTATTTT. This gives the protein CASRSGVPPDTQYF.

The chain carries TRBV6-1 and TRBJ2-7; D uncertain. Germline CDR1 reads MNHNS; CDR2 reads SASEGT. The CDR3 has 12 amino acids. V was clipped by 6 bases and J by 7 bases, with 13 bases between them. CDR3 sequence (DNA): TGTGCCAGCAGCGCTTCGGATGGTGAGCAGTACTTC. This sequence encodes CASSASDGEQYF.

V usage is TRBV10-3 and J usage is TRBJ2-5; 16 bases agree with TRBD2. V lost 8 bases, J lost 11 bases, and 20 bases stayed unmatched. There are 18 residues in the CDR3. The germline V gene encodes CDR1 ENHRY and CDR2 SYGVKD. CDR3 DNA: TGTGCCATCGGGGGACTAGCGGGAGGGACGGATACTTACAATGAGCAGTACTTC. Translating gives CAIGGLAGGTDTYNEQYF.

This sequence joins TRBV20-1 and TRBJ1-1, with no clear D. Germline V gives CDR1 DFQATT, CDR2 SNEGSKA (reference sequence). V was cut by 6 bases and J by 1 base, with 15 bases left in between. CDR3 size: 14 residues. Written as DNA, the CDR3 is TGCAGTGCCCCTCGCGAAGGGCGGAACACTGAAGCTTTCTTT. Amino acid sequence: CSAPREGRNTEAFF.

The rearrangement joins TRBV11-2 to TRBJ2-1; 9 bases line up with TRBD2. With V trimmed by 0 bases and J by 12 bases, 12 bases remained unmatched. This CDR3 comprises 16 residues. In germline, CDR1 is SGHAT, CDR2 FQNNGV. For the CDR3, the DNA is TGTGCCAGCAGCTTAGACCGTGTTAGCGGGAGAAGTGGGCAGTTCTTC. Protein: CASSLDRVSGRSGQFF. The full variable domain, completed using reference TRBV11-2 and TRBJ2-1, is EAGVAQSPRYKIIEKRQSVAFWCNPISGHATLYWYQQILGQGPKLLIQFQNNGVVDDSQLPKDRFSAERLKGVDSTLKIQPAKLEDSAVYLCASSLDRVSGRSGQFFGPGTRLTVL.

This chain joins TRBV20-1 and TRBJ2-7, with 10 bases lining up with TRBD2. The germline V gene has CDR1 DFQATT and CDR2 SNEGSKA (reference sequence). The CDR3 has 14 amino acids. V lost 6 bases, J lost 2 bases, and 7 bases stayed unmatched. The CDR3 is CSATGTSVTYEQYF. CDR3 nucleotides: TGCAGTGCAACCGGGACTAGCGTGACCTACGAGCAGTACTTC.

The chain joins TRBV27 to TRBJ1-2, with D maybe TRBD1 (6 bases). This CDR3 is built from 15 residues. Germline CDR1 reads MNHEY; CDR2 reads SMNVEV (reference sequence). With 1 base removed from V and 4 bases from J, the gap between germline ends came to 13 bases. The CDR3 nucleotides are TGTGCCAGCAGTTTATTAGGGGGAGGCAGCTATGGCTACACCTTC. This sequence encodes CASSLLGGGSYGYTF.

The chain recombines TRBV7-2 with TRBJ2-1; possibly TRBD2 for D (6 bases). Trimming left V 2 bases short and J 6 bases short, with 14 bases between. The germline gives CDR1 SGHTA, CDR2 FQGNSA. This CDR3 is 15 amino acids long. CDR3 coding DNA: TGTGCCAGCAGCTTAAATCGGGGGTGGATCAATGAGCAGTTCTTC. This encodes CASSLNRGWINEQFF.

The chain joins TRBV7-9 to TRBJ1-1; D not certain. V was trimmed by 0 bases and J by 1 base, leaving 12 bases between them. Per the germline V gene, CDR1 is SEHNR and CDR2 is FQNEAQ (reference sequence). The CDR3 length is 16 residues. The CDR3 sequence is CASSLAGVEGNTEAFF. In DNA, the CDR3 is TGTGCCAGCAGCTTAGCTGGGGTAGAGGGGAACACTGAAGCTTTCTTT.

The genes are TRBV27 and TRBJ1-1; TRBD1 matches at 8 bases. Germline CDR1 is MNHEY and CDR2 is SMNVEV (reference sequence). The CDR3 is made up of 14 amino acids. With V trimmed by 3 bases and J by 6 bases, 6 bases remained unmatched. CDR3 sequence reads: CASSLRQGKPEAFF. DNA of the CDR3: TGTGCCAGCAGTTTGAGACAGGGGAAGCCTGAAGCTTTCTTT.

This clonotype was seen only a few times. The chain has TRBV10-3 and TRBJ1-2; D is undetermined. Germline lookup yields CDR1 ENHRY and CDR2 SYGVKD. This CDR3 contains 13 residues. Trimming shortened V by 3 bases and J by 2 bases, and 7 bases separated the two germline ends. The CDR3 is CAISDYGNYGYTF. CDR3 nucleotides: TGTGCCATCAGTGATTACGGAAACTATGGCTACACCTTC.

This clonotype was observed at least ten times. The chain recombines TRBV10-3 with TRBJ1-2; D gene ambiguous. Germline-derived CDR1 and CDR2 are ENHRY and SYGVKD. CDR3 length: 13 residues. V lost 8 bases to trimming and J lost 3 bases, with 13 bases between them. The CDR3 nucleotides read TGTGCCATCGCGGGTCGGCCGGACTATGGCTACACCTTC. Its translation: CAIAGRPDYGYTF.

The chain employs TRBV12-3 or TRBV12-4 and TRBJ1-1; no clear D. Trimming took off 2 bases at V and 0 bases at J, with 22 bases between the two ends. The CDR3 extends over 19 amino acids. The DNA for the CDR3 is TGTGCCAGCAGTTTACCCGGACGGACCAATCTCGACATGAACACTGAAGCTTTCTTT. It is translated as CASSLPGRTNLDMNTEAFF.

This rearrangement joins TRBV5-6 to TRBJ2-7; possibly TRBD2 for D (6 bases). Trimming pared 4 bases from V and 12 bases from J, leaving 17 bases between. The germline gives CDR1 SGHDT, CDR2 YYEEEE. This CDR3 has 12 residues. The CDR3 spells CASSPNRAGLYF. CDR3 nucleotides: TGTGCCAGCAGCCCGAATCGTGCGGGGCTGTACTTC.

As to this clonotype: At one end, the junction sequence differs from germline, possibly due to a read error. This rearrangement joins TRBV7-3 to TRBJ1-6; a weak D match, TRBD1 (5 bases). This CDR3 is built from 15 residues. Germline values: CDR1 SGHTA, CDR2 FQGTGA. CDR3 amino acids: CASSLAGDYNSPPHF. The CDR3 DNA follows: TGTGCCAGCAGCCTCGCCGGGGACTATAATTCACCCCCCCACTTT.

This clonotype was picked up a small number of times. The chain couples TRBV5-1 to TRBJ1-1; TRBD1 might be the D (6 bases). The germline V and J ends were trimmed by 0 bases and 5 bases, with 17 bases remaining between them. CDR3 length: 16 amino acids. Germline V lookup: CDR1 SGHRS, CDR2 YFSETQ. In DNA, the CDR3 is TGCGCCAGCAGCTTGGAGGCACGGGGGCTGAGGACTGAAGCTTTCTTT. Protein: CASSLEARGLRTEAFF. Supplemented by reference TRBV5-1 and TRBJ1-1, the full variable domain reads KAGVTQTPRYLIKTRGQQVTLSCSPISGHRSVSWYQQTPGQGLQFLFEYFSETQRNKGNFPGRFSGRQFSNSRSEMNVSTLELGDSALYLCASSLEARGLRTEAFFGQGTRLTVV.

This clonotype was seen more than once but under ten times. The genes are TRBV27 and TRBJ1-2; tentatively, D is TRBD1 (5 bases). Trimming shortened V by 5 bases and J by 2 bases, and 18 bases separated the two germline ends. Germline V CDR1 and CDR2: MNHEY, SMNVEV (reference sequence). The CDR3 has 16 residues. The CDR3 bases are TGTGCCAGCAGTACGCGGGCAGGGCCTCACAACTATGGCTACACCTTC. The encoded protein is CASSTRAGPHNYGYTF.

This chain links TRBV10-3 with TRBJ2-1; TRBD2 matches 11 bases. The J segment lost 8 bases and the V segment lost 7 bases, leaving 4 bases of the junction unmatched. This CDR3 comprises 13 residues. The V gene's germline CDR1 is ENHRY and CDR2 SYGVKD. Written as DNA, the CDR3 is TGTGCCATCACTACTAGCGGGAGCGATGAGCAGTTCTTC. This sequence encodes CAITTSGSDEQFF.

The CDR3 nucleotides read TGTGCCAGCAGGAGGGGACAGGGGATTGGAGGGACTGAAGCTTTCTTT. This translates into CASRRGQGIGGTEAFF. The chain is built from TRBV14 and TRBJ1-1, with 10 bases matching TRBD1. Germline loops: CDR1 SGHDN, CDR2 FVKESK. The CDR3 length is 16 residues. V trimming: 6 bases; J trimming: 5 bases; junction bases outside the gene matches: 12. The complete variable domain, with remaining parts taken from reference TRBV14 and TRBJ1-1, reads EAGVTQFPSHSVIEKGQTVTLRCDPISGHDNLYWYRRVMGKEIKFLLHFVKESKQDESGMPNNRFLAERTGGTYSTLKVQPAELEDSGVYFCASRRGQGIGGTEAFFGQGTRLTVV.

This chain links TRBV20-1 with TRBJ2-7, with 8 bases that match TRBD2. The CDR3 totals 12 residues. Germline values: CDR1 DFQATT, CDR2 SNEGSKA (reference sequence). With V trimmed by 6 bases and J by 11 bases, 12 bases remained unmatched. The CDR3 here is CSAPGLAGGEYF. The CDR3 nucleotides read TGCAGTGCACCCGGACTAGCCGGTGGGGAGTACTTC.

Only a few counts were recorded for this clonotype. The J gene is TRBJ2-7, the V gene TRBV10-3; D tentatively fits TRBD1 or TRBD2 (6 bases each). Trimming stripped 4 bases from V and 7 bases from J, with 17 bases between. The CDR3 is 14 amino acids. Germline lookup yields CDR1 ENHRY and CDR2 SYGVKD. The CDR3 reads CAISGGTGDREQYF. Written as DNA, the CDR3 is TGTGCCATCAGTGGGGGGACGGGAGACAGGGAGCAGTACTTC.

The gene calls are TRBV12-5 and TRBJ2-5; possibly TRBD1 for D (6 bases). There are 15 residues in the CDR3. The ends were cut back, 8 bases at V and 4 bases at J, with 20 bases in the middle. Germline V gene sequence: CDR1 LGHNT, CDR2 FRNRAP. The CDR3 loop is CASPLKWQGIETQYF. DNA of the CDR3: TGTGCTAGTCCTCTTAAATGGCAGGGGATAGAGACCCAGTACTTC.

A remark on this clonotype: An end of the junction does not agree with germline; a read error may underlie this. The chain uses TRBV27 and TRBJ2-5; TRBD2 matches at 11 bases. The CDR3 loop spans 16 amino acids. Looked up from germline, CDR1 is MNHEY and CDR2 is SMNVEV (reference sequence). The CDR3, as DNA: TGTGCCGGCAGTCCCCGGATTAGCGGGGGGGCTGAGACCCAGTACTTC. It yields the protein CAGSPRISGGAETQYF.

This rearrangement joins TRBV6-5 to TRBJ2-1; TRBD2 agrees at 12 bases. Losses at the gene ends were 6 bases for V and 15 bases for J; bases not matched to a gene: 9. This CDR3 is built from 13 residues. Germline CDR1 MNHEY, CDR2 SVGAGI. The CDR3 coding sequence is TGTGCCAGCAGGGCGGGACTAGCGGGTCGGTTGTTCTTC. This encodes CASRAGLAGRLFF.

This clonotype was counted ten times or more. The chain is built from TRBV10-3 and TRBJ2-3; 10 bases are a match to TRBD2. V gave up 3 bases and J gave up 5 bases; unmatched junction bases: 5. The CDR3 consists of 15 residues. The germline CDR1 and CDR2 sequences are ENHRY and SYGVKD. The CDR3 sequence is CAISEAGGPGDTQYF. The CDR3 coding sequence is TGTGCCATCAGTGAAGCGGGAGGGCCCGGAGATACGCAGTATTTT.

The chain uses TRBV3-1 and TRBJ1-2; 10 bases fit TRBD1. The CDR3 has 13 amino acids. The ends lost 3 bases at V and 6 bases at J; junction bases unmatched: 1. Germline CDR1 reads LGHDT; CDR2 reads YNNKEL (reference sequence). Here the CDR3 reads CASSQGTGDGYTF. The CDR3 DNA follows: TGTGCCAGCAGCCAGGGGACAGGGGATGGCTACACCTTC.